This entry lists 7 T cell receptor beta chains sequenced from one sample in a study of somatic mutations in cytotoxic T cells in rheumatoid arthritis. Method: immunoSEQ multiplex PCR; TCRdb's copy keeps in-frame clones and lacks some. The sample lists 19,000 or so clones; roughly 90% were seen once. Material: CD8+ T cells sorted from blood. These receptors originate from a man in his forties in good health.

The chain couples TRBV11-2 to TRBJ2-1, with no clear D. Between the trimmed V and J ends, which lost 0 bases and 7 bases, there was a span of 7 bases. The CDR3 covers 13 residues. Germline loops: CDR1 SGHAT, CDR2 FQNNGV. As DNA, the CDR3 is TGTGCCAGCAGCTTAGATACGGGTAATGAGCAGTTCTTC. It specifies CASSLDTGNEQFF.

This rearrangement joins TRBV7-8 to TRBJ2-5, with D perhaps TRBD1 (5 bases). The CDR3 contains 16 residues. Germline CDR1 reads SGHVS; CDR2 reads FQNEAQ. V shed 1 base and J shed 0 bases, with 12 bases lying between them. The CDR3 DNA reads TGTGCCAGCAGCTTAGGGCCTTTCAGGGACCAAGAGACCCAGTACTTC. Its translation is CASSLGPFRDQETQYF.

The chain employs TRBV25-1 and TRBJ1-6, with 8 bases fitting TRBD1. Trimming cost V 8 bases and J 10 bases; bases outside gene matches: 7. This CDR3 is built from 13 residues. CDR1 and CDR2 from the germline V gene are MGHDK and SYGVNS. CDR3 sequence reads: CASEGQGSSPLHF. CDR3 DNA: TGTGCCAGCGAAGGACAGGGTAGCTCACCCCTCCACTTT.

This clone was recorded once. This chain uses TRBV7-3 with TRBJ1-4; maybe TRBD1 (5 bases). The germline CDR1 and CDR2 sequences are SGHTA and FQGTGA. This CDR3 region has 11 residues. V lost 5 bases to trimming and J lost 15 bases, with 13 bases between them. The CDR3 sequence is CASSPWGGLFF. Written as DNA, the CDR3 is TGTGCCAGCAGCCCCTGGGGGGGGTTGTTTTTT. Full variable domain (missing parts from reference TRBV7-3 and TRBJ1-4): GAGVSQTPSNKVTEKGKYVELRCDPISGHTALYWYRQSLGQGPEFLIYFQGTGAADDSGLPNDRFFAVRPEGSVSTLKIQRTERGDSAVYLCASSPWGGLFFGSGTQLSVL.

The rearrangement uses TRBV15 and TRBJ2-3, with 8 bases identical to TRBD1. The CDR3 is 16 residues long. Trimming removed 6 bases from V and 4 bases from J; junction bases left unmatched: 12. Germline loops: CDR1 LNHNV, CDR2 YYDKDF (reference sequence). CDR3 DNA: TGTGCCACCAGTAACTCTGACAGGGGAAAAGCAGATACGCAGTATTTT. It yields the protein CATSNSDRGKADTQYF.

The V call is TRBV28, the J call TRBJ2-7; D might be TRBD1 (6 bases). V was shortened by 6 bases and J by 3 bases, with 15 bases between the two germline ends. CDR1 is MDHEN and CDR2 is SYDVKM in the germline V gene. The CDR3 loop spans 14 amino acids. CDR3 sequence reads: CASSTGWAGYEQYF. The CDR3 DNA reads as TGTGCCAGCAGCACAGGGTGGGCTGGCTACGAGCAGTACTTC.

The V and J genes are TRBV27 and TRBJ1-6, with a possible D match to TRBD1 (5 bases). Germline CDR1 MNHEY, CDR2 SMNVEV (reference sequence). Trimming left V 5 bases short and J 7 bases short, with 12 bases between. This CDR3 is built from 14 residues. The DNA for the CDR3 is TGTGCCAGCAGTCCCACTAGGGACAATTCACCCCTCCACTTT. Translated, it gives CASSPTRDNSPLHF.